This passage covers 27 T cell receptor beta chains from one sample sequenced in a study of blood T cells in healthy people across ages. Next came a second PCR, run for about 6 to 12 cycles, which used a sample-barcoded 5' primer along with a J-beta primer mix. A single record per CDR3 protein comes from TCRdb applying MiXCR to the 5' RACE reads. The table shows approximately 880,000 distinct CDR3 sequences, with approximately 49% occurring only once. The sequenced sample consisted of blood. The origin of the receptors is a man aged 30 to 45 in good health.

This clonotype was counted a single time. V usage is TRBV29-1 and J usage is TRBJ2-5; 9 bases align to TRBD1. The J call may be in error: the DNA end matches TRBJ2-7 better. The CDR3 consists of 12 residues. Germline-derived CDR1 and CDR2 are SQVTM and ANQGSEA. In DNA, the CDR3 is TGCAGCGTTTTACAGGGGGCGAACGAGCAGTACTTC. Residues: CSVLQGANEQYF.

This chain connects TRBV6-1 to TRBJ1-5; a possible D gene is TRBD1 (6 bases). The germline CDR1 and CDR2 sequences are MNHNS and SASEGT. The CDR3 consists of 19 residues. V lost 7 bases and J 6 bases, leaving 31 bases between the germline ends. The CDR3 DNA reads as TGTGCCAGCACCGGGGACACCGCTCAAGCACTGCTCGGGACTCAGCCCCAGCATTTT. Protein product: CASTGDTAQALLGTQPQHF.

This rearrangement joins TRBV29-1 to TRBJ2-7; possible D gene TRBD1, 5 bases. From germline, CDR1 is SQVTM and CDR2 ANQGSEA. This CDR3 comprises 13 residues. Trimming pared 3 bases from V and 3 bases from J, leaving 12 bases between. CDR3 region: CSVEGHSGYEQYF. CDR3 coding DNA: TGCAGCGTTGAGGGGCATTCGGGCTACGAGCAGTACTTC.

This clonotype has a handful of counts. The chain recombines TRBV10-3 with TRBJ2-7; D gene unclear. V lost 2 bases, J lost 5 bases, and 10 bases lay in between. CDR1 and CDR2 (germline): ENHRY, SYGVKD. This CDR3 has 13 amino acids. CDR3 sequence reads: CAISELRSHEQYF. CDR3 in DNA: TGTGCCATCAGTGAGCTCCGAAGCCACGAGCAGTACTTC.

Notes on this clonotype: One end of the junction is discordant with germline, which a read error may explain. The chain couples TRBV20-1 to TRBJ2-3; unclear D gene. Per germline, CDR1 DFQATT and CDR2 SNEGSKA (reference sequence). The CDR3 spans 15 residues. For the CDR3, the DNA is TGTAGTGCTAGAGGAGCCTTTAAGAGCACAGATACGCAGTATTTT. Translation gives CSARGAFKSTDTQYF.

This clonotype showed up just a few times. This chain links TRBV24-1 with TRBJ1-5; no definite D call. V gave up 0 bases and J gave up 2 bases, with 16 bases separating them. Germline values: CDR1 KGHDR, CDR2 SFDVKD. The length of the CDR3 is 18 residues. The CDR3, as DNA: TGTGCCACCAGTGATTTGCTAGGACCCAGATCGGGCAATCAGCCCCAGCATTTT. It encodes CATSDLLGPRSGNQPQHF.

Turning to this clonotype: Germline is not matched at one junction end, which may reflect a read error. This chain uses TRBV7-3 with TRBJ2-3, with a tentative D call TRBD2 (6 bases). Germline-derived CDR1 and CDR2 are SGHTA and FQGTGA. The CDR3 contains 14 residues. CDR3 sequence (DNA): TGTACCAGCAGCCAGACGGGGGGCACAGATACGCAGTATTTT. This sequence encodes CTSSQTGGTDTQYF.

As DNA, the CDR3 is TGTGCCAGCAGTTTATGGCAGGGGGGCGAAAAACTGTTTTTT. It specifies CASSLWQGGEKLFF. The rearrangement joins TRBV12-3 or TRBV12-4 to TRBJ1-4; 7 positions agree with TRBD1. This CDR3 comprises 14 residues. Trimming cost V 2 bases and J 8 bases; bases outside gene matches: 5.

This chain links TRBV6-1 with TRBJ2-7, with 10 positions matching TRBD2. The V gene end was trimmed by 7 bases and the J gene end by 2 bases; junction bases not matched to a gene: 8. Germline V gene sequence: CDR1 MNHNS, CDR2 SASEGT. The CDR3 is made up of 15 amino acids. CDR3 residues: CASTSYSGGAYEQYF. CDR3 in DNA: TGTGCCAGCACATCCTACAGCGGGGGGGCCTACGAGCAGTACTTC.

This rearrangement joins TRBV4-1 to TRBJ2-5; no firm D call. Looked up from germline, CDR1 is MGHRA and CDR2 is YSYEKL. This CDR3 spans 14 amino acids. V was clipped by 1 base and J by 6 bases, with 12 bases between them. DNA of the CDR3: TGCGCCAGCAGCCAAGCTGGCTGGGTGCAGACCCAGTACTTC. Its translation: CASSQAGWVQTQYF.

This clonotype was observed a handful of times. V is TRBV18 and J is TRBJ2-1; D not certain. The V and J ends lost 0 bases and 7 bases respectively, with 16 bases between them. The germline gives CDR1 KGHSH, CDR2 LQKENI. The CDR3 length is 16 residues. This CDR3 reads CASSPPGSNSANEQFF. CDR3 nucleotides: TGTGCCAGCTCACCACCAGGGTCGAATTCGGCGAATGAGCAGTTCTTC.

This clonotype was observed once. The genes are TRBV28 and TRBJ1-5; D is unclear. There are 13 residues in the CDR3. V was cut by 5 bases and J by 6 bases, with 11 bases left in between. CDR1 MDHEN and CDR2 SYDVKM come from the germline V gene. The CDR3 loop is CASSGPTPQPQHF. CDR3 coding DNA: TGTGCCAGCAGTGGACCCACCCCTCAGCCCCAGCATTTT. Variable domain in full (rest from reference TRBV28 and TRBJ1-5): DVKVTQSSRYLVKRTGEKVFLECVQDMDHENMFWYRQDPGLGLRLIYFSYDVKMKEKGDIPEGYSVSREKKERFSLILESASTNQTSMYLCASSGPTPQPQHFGDGTRLSIL.

This rearrangement joins TRBV11-2 to TRBJ2-3; 10 positions match TRBD1. The length of the CDR3 is 15 residues. The J segment lost 2 bases and the V segment lost 7 bases, leaving 6 bases of the junction unmatched. Germline-derived CDR1 and CDR2 are SGHAT and FQNNGV. The CDR3 coding sequence is TGTGCCAGCAAGGTGGGACAGGGGACCACAGATACGCAGTATTTT. Translating it yields CASKVGQGTTDTQYF.

The V call is TRBV9, the J call TRBJ2-7; TRBD1 is a possible D gene (5 bases). The germline CDR1 and CDR2 sequences are SGDLS and YYNGEE. The CDR3 has 15 residues. The V end was cut by 4 bases, the J end by 7 bases, with 21 bases between. The CDR3 is CASSTATRGSSEQYF. The CDR3 nucleotides are TGTGCCAGCAGCACAGCGACAAGGGGAAGTTCGGAGCAGTACTTC.

The chain carries TRBV7-9 and TRBJ1-2; tentative D call: TRBD1 (5 bases). V dropped 8 bases and J dropped 4 bases, with 14 bases sitting between them. This CDR3 has 13 amino acids. Germline V lookup: CDR1 SEHNR, CDR2 FQNEAQ (reference sequence). The CDR3 nucleotides are TGTGCCAGCGCCCGACAGCCGCTCTATGGCTACACCTTC. Translating it yields CASARQPLYGYTF.

This clonotype was detected only a few times. V is TRBV9 and J is TRBJ1-2; possible D gene TRBD1, 6 bases. Germline assignment: CDR1 SGDLS and CDR2 YYNGEE. The CDR3 is 14 amino acids. V was pared by 0 bases and J by 4 bases, with 10 bases between. The CDR3 nucleotides are TGTGCCAGCAGCGTAGGGGGGGGCCCCTATGGCTACACCTTC. The encoded protein is CASSVGGGPYGYTF.

This chain connects TRBV6-5 to TRBJ1-5, with no clear D. The CDR3 runs 15 residues. The V gene's germline CDR1 is MNHEY and CDR2 SVGAGI. Trimming removed 0 bases from V and 2 bases from J, with 8 bases in between. The CDR3 here is CASSYSGLGNQPQHF. CDR3 sequence (DNA): TGTGCCAGCAGTTACTCGGGGTTGGGCAATCAGCCCCAGCATTTT.

This chain connects TRBV7-2 to TRBJ2-1; TRBD2 agrees at 12 bases. Per germline, CDR1 SGHTA and CDR2 FQGNSA. The CDR3 sequence is 17 residues long. Trimming at V came to 5 bases and at J to 6 bases, leaving 11 bases not matched to a gene. CDR3 amino acids: CASSLRGGLAGLNEQFF. The CDR3 DNA reads TGTGCCAGCAGCCTGAGAGGTGGACTAGCGGGGCTCAATGAGCAGTTCTTC.

This clonotype has more than one count but fewer than ten. V and J are TRBV6-1 and TRBJ2-7, with unresolved D. V was trimmed by 3 bases and J by 2 bases, leaving 8 bases between them. Germline assignment: CDR1 MNHNS and CDR2 SASEGT. This CDR3 contains 13 residues. Here the CDR3 DNA reads TGTGCCAGCAGTGAGGTATCCCCCTACGAGCAGTACTTC. Protein product: CASSEVSPYEQYF.

This clonotype appeared a few times. This sequence joins TRBV29-1 and TRBJ1-2; D remains ambiguous. The CDR3 has 16 amino acids. Germline CDR1 is SQVTM and CDR2 is ANQGSEA. Deletions cut 4 bases from V and 0 bases from J, with 18 bases between. The CDR3 protein is CSVASEGAPTNYGYTF. For the CDR3, the DNA is TGCAGCGTTGCGTCAGAAGGAGCACCTACTAACTATGGCTACACCTTC. Using reference TRBV29-1 and TRBJ1-2 for the parts outside the CDR3, the full variable domain is SAVISQKPSRDICQRGTSLTIQCQVDSQVTMMFWYRQQPGQSLTLIATANQGSEATYESGFVIDKFPISRPNLTFSTLTVSNMSPEDSSIYLCSVASEGAPTNYGYTFGSGTRLTVV.

A word on this clonotype: Here the CDR3 omits its conserved ending phenylalanine or tryptophan, so a read error is the likely source. V is TRBV9 and J is TRBJ1-4; D is undetermined. The CDR3 has 11 residues. Deletions cut 3 bases from V and 8 bases from J, with 5 bases between. The germline CDR1 and CDR2 sequences are SGDLS and YYNGEE. CDR3 DNA sequence: TGTGCCAGCAGCGGAGGAGAAAAACTGTTTCTT. This sequence encodes CASSGGEKLFL.

The chain couples TRBV5-4 to TRBJ1-4; D is unclear. The V and J ends lost 0 bases and 16 bases respectively, with 16 bases between them. This CDR3 has 13 amino acids. Germline V gene data show CDR1 as SGHNT and CDR2 as YYREEE (reference sequence). CDR3 sequence reads: CASSLGAEESPFF. The CDR3 DNA follows: TGTGCCAGCAGCTTGGGGGCGGAGGAATCCCCGTTTTTT. Complete variable domain (other parts from reference TRBV5-4 and TRBJ1-4): ETGVTQSPTHLIKTRGQQVTLRCSSQSGHNTVSWYQQALGQGPQFIFQYYREEENGRGNFPPRFSGLQFPNYSSELNVNALELDDSALYLCASSLGAEESPFFGSGTQLSVL.

The chain links TRBV5-1 to TRBJ1-1; no clear D gene. CDR1 is SGHRS and CDR2 is YFSETQ in the germline V gene. This CDR3 spans 15 amino acids. V was cut by 1 base and J by 3 bases, with 13 bases left in between. This chain's CDR3 is CASSLSGERYTEAFF. As DNA, the CDR3 is TGCGCCAGCAGCTTGAGCGGAGAAAGATACACTGAAGCTTTCTTT.

J is TRBJ2-1 and V is TRBV7-6; 13 nucleotides agree with TRBD2. The ends lost 5 bases at V and 8 bases at J; junction bases unmatched: 6. Germline V gene data show CDR1 as SGHVS and CDR2 as FNYEAQ. The CDR3 has 15 amino acids. The CDR3 bases are TGTGCCAGCAGCATGTGGACTAGCGGGGGAGATGAGCAGTTCTTC. As protein: CASSMWTSGGDEQFF.

A note on this clonotype: The CDR3 end shows no conserved phenylalanine or tryptophan, and so a read error is likely. This chain joins TRBV29-1 and TRBJ2-3; D gene ambiguous. The CDR3 has 11 residues. The germline CDR1 and CDR2 sequences are SQVTM and ANQGSEA. V gave up 3 bases and J gave up 4 bases, with 5 bases separating them. The CDR3 DNA reads TGCAGCGTTGATAGCCCAGATACGCAGTATCTT. Translating it yields CSVDSPDTQYL.

The chain joins TRBV4-1 to TRBJ1-2, with D uncertain. This CDR3 has 14 amino acids. CDR1 is MGHRA and CDR2 is YSYEKL in the germline V gene. Trimming stripped 1 base from V and 7 bases from J, with 13 bases between. CDR3 protein: CASSQGGSIGGYTF. The DNA for the CDR3 is TGCGCCAGCAGCCAAGGAGGGAGTATCGGTGGCTACACCTTC.

The V call is TRBV7-2, the J call TRBJ1-1, with 8 bases that match TRBD1. Germline CDR1 and CDR2: SGHTA and FQGNSA. The junction had 12 bases not matched to a gene; V was cut back by 5 bases and J by 10 bases. This CDR3 is 14 amino acids long. The CDR3 spells CASSLGTGVGVAFF. CDR3 coding DNA: TGTGCCAGCAGCCTCGGGACAGGTGTCGGGGTAGCTTTCTTT.